The next 2 T cell receptor beta chains were all read from a single sample in a study of cytomegalovirus exposure and HLA in healthy donors. Primers: 60 Vbeta forward and 13 Jbeta reverse. TCRdb keeps only in-frame clones here, not all; method: immunoSEQ multiplex PCR. In the table there are roughly 97,000 clones, 78% of which are singletons. The sequenced sample was PBMCs. Receptors originate from a woman between 40 and 55 years old in good health and CMV-seronegative.

V and J are TRBV7-2 and TRBJ2-6, with D perhaps TRBD1 (5 bases). The length of the CDR3 is 14 residues. Trimming pared 6 bases from V and 0 bases from J, leaving 6 bases between. Germline loops: CDR1 SGHTA, CDR2 FQGNSA. DNA for the CDR3: TGTGCCAGCAGAACAGGCTCTGGGGCCAACGTCCTGACTTTC. Translation gives CASRTGSGANVLTF.

J is TRBJ2-3 and V is TRBV30, with 7 bases fitting TRBD1. CDR3 size: 15 residues. Unmatched junction bases numbered 12, after V lost 5 bases and J lost 4 bases. Germline-derived CDR1 and CDR2 are GTSNPN and SVGIG (reference sequence). The CDR3, as DNA: TGTGCCTGGTCAAGGGACAGTGGGCACTCAGATACGCAGTATTTT. Translating it yields CAWSRDSGHSDTQYF. Supplemented by reference TRBV30 and TRBJ2-3, the full variable domain reads SQTIHQWPATLVQPVGSPLSLECTVEGTSNPNLYWYRQAAGRGLQLLFYSVGIGQISSEVPQNLSASRPQDRQFILSSKKLLLSDSGFYLCAWSRDSGHSDTQYFGPGTRLTVL.